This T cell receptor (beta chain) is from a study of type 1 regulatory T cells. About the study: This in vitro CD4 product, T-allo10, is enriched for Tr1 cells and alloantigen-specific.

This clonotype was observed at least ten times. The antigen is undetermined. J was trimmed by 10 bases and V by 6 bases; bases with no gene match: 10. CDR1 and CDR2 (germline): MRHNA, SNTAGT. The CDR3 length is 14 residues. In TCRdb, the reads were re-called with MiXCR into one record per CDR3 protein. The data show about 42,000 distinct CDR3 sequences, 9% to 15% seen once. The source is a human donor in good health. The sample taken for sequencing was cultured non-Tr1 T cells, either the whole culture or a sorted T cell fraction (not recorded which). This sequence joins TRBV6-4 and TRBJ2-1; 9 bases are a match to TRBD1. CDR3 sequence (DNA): TGTGCCAGCAGAGCTGTACAGGGGGCAAGGGAGCAGTTCTTC. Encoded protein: CASRAVQGAREQFF.